This passage covers 9 T cell receptor beta chains from one sample sequenced in a study of CXCR3-negative and CXCR3-positive naive CD8 T cells (dated by TCRdb to between 2018 and 2021). Results and caveats for the whole study, not just this receptor: TRB CDR3s from CXCR3-positive naive cells showed higher hydrophobicity (lower Kidera factor 4), lower energy, and higher strength and volume indices than CXCR3-negative naive cells.

TCRdb records NextSeq 550 as the sequencer. The Human TCR Profiling Kit (MiLaboratory) was used to make UMI-labeled 5' RACE TRB cDNA libraries. The reads, reprocessed by TCRdb, yield one row per CDR3 protein sequence and no DNA. The sample table records about 120,000 distinct CDR3 sequences. Just over 0.35% of the sample comes from the top ten. For these TCRs, the target antigens are not known. The sequenced sample was naive CXCR3+ CD8+ T cells from blood. The sample's cell subset or site label is to be understood as: CD45RO-CCR7+CD27+CD95- naive CD8+ T cells expressing CXCR3 (TNR3+). All receptors come from a human donor in good health. Some clones in this sample may be carry-over from other donors' samples.

The rearrangement joins TRBV3-1 to TRBJ2-3; TCRdb proposes TRBD2, but this gene call is untestable without DNA. The CDR3 is 17 amino acids. Germline CDR1 LGHDT, CDR2 YNNKEL (reference sequence). This chain's CDR3 is CASSQPGLTPSADTQYF.

The chain couples TRBV29-1 to TRBJ2-3; the TRBD2 assignment by TCRdb is unverifiable without DNA. Germline CDR1 and CDR2: SQVTM and ANQGSEA. This CDR3 has 14 residues. Here the CDR3 reads CSVEGGMGTDTQYF.

This chain uses TRBV5-6 with TRBJ2-3; absent DNA, TCRdb's TRBD2 call cannot be checked. Germline lookup yields CDR1 SGHDT and CDR2 YYEEEE. This CDR3 comprises 15 residues. The CDR3 loop reads CASRPSGGATDTQYF.

The genes are TRBV13 and TRBJ2-4; TCRdb lists TRBD1, though no DNA is available to test this call. Germline V gene data show CDR1 as PRHDT and CDR2 as FYEKMQ (reference sequence). The CDR3 has 17 amino acids. The chain's CDR3 is CASSLGVSGGTQNIQYF.

The chain carries TRBV15 and TRBJ1-5. Germline-derived CDR1 and CDR2 are LNHNV and YYDKDF (reference sequence). The CDR3 totals 14 residues. This chain's CDR3 is CATSPRTENQPQHF.

The chain recombines TRBV5-6 with TRBJ2-7; TCRdb outputs TRBD1, but without DNA this stays unchecked. Germline V gene data show CDR1 as SGHDT and CDR2 as YYEEEE. The CDR3 length is 14 residues. CDR3 loop: CASSLPGRGSEQYF.

This chain joins TRBV25-1 and TRBJ2-7; TCRdb designates TRBD1, a call that cannot be tested without DNA. CDR3 size: 14 residues. Germline CDR1 and CDR2: MGHDK and SYGVNS. The CDR3 here is CASSEQGVPYEQYF.

The chain links TRBV27 to TRBJ2-7. The V gene's germline CDR1 is MNHEY and CDR2 SMNVEV (reference sequence). The CDR3 runs 13 residues. CDR3 amino acids: CASSLVGPPEQYF.

The J gene is TRBJ2-1, the V gene TRBV20-1; the TRBD1 assignment by TCRdb is unverifiable without DNA. Germline CDR1 is DFQATT and CDR2 is SNEGSKA (reference sequence). CDR3 length equals 12 residues. CDR3 loop: CSAYRGGNEQFF.